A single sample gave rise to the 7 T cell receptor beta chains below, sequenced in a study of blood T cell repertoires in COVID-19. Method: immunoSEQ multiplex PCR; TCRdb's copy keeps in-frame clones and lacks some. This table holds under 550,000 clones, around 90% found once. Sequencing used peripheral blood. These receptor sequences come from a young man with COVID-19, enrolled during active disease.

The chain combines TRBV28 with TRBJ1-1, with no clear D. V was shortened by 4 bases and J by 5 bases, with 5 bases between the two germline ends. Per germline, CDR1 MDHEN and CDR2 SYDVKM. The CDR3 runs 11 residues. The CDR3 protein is CASSYRTEAFF. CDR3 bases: TGTGCCAGCAGTTATCGGACTGAAGCTTTCTTT.

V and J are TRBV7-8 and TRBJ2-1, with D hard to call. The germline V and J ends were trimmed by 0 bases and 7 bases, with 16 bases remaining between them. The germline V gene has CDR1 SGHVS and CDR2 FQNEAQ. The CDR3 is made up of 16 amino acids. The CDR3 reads CASSLARSKVRNEQFF. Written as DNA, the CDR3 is TGTGCCAGCAGCTTAGCGAGGTCCAAAGTTAGGAATGAGCAGTTCTTC.

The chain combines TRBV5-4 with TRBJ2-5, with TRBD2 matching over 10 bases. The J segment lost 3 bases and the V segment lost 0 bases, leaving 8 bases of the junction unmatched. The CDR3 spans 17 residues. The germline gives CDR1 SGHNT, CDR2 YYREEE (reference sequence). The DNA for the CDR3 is TGTGCCAGCAGCTTGGCCGCGTTAGCGGGGGGCAAAGAGACCCAGTACTTC. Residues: CASSLAALAGGKETQYF.

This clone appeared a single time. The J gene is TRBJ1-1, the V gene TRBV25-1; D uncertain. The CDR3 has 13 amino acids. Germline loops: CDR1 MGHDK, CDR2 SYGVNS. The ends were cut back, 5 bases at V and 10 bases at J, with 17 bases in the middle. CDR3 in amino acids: CASSLTRRGVAFF. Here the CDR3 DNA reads TGTGCCAGCAGTTTAACACGAAGAGGCGTAGCTTTCTTT.

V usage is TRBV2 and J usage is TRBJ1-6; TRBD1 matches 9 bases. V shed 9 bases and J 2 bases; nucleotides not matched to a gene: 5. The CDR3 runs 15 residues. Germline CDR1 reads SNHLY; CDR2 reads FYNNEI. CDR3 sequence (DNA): TGTGCCAGTCGGACAGGGGAAACCTATAATTCACCCCTCCACTTT. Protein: CASRTGETYNSPLHF. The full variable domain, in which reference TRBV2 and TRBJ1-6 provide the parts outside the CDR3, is EPEVTQTPSHQVTQMGQEVILRCVPISNHLYFYWYRQILGQKVEFLVSFYNNEISEKSEIFDDQFSVERPDGSNFTLKIRSTKLEDSAMYFCASRTGETYNSPLHFGNGTRLTVT.

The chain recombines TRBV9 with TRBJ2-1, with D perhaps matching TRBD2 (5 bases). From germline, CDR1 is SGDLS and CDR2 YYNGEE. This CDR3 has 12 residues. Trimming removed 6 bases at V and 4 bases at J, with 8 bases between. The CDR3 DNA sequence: TGTGCCAGCAACCCGGGGTACAATGAGCAGTTCTTC. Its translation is CASNPGYNEQFF.

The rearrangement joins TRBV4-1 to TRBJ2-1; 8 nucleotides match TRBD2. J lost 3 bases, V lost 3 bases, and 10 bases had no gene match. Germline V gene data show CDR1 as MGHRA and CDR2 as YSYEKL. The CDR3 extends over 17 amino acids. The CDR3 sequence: CASSQGPSGSGYNEQFF. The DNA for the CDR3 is TGCGCCAGCAGCCAGGGTCCCAGCGGGAGTGGCTACAATGAGCAGTTCTTC.